Each of the 19 T cell receptor beta chains below was sequenced from the same sample in a study of shared T cell receptors in the human thymus. The method was immunoSEQ multiplex PCR; TCRdb's version includes in-frame clones alone and lacks a portion of them. In the table there are about 610,000 clones, around 89% of which are singletons. The sample was also linked to a second study, of human thymus T cells.

Sequences were obtained from thymocytes. These TCRs come from a boy under two years old with a congenital heart defect.

The chain joins TRBV20-1 to TRBJ1-2; tentative D call: TRBD1 (6 bases). CDR3 size: 11 residues. V lost 1 base to trimming and J lost 8 bases, with 8 bases between them. Germline CDR1 and CDR2: DFQATT and SNEGSKA (reference sequence). The CDR3: CSARAGVGYTF. The DNA for the CDR3 is TGCAGTGCTAGAGCAGGGGTCGGCTACACCTTC.

The genes are TRBV5-1 and TRBJ1-1; possible D gene TRBD1, 5 bases. In germline, CDR1 is SGHRS, CDR2 YFSETQ. Trimming shortened V by 3 bases and J by 3 bases, and 15 bases separated the two germline ends. The CDR3 length is 15 residues. In DNA form, the CDR3 reads TGCGCCAGCAGCTGGGGGGTGGGGGATGACACTGAAGCTTTCTTT. This codes for CASSWGVGDDTEAFF.

This sequence joins TRBV5-1 and TRBJ1-1; possibly TRBD1 for D (5 bases). The CDR3 loop spans 14 amino acids. V was trimmed by 5 bases and J by 2 bases, leaving 13 bases between them. Looked up from germline, CDR1 is SGHRS and CDR2 is YFSETQ. CDR3 coding DNA: TGCGCCAGCAGTCAATCCGGACAAAACACTGAAGCTTTCTTT. Translating it yields CASSQSGQNTEAFF.

The rearrangement uses TRBV10-3 and TRBJ2-1; 8 positions match TRBD1. V trimming: 7 bases; J trimming: 2 bases; junction bases outside the gene matches: 4. The germline gives CDR1 ENHRY, CDR2 SYGVKD. The CDR3 sequence is 14 residues long. The CDR3 protein is CAITGQGPYNEQFF. The CDR3 region has the DNA TGTGCCATCACCGGACAGGGACCCTACAATGAGCAGTTCTTC.

This sequence joins TRBV7-9 and TRBJ2-7, with D possibly being TRBD1 (6 bases). The CDR3 is made up of 13 amino acids. V dropped 5 bases and J dropped 4 bases, with 12 bases sitting between them. In germline, CDR1 is SEHNR, CDR2 FQNEAQ (reference sequence). In DNA, the CDR3 is TGTGCCAGCAGCCCCGGACAGATATACGAGCAGTACTTC. Protein product: CASSPGQIYEQYF. The full variable domain, completed using reference TRBV7-9 and TRBJ2-7, is DTGVSQNPRHKITKRGQNVTFRCDPISEHNRLYWYRQTLGQGPEFLTYFQNEAQLEKSRLLSDRFSAERPKGSFSTLEIQRTEQGDSAMYLCASSPGQIYEQYFGPGTRLTVT.

This sequence joins TRBV7-8 and TRBJ2-7; perhaps TRBD2 as D (6 bases). Per germline, CDR1 SGHVS and CDR2 FQNEAQ. With 5 bases removed from V and 5 bases from J, the gap between germline ends came to 16 bases. The CDR3 spans 14 residues. CDR3: CASSGGTGPNEQYF. Written as DNA, the CDR3 is TGTGCCAGCAGCGGCGGGACGGGGCCTAACGAGCAGTACTTC. The full variable domain, its missing parts supplied by reference TRBV7-8 and TRBJ2-7, is GAGVSQSPRYKVAKRGQDVALRCDPISGHVSLFWYQQALGQGPEFLTYFQNEAQLDKSGLPSDRFFAERPEGSVSTLKIQRTQQEDSAVYLCASSGGTGPNEQYFGPGTRLTVT.

The chain links TRBV7-9 to TRBJ1-4; 8 nucleotides align to TRBD1. The V gene end was trimmed by 5 bases and the J gene end by 0 bases; junction bases not matched to a gene: 8. Germline CDR1 is SEHNR and CDR2 is FQNEAQ (reference sequence). The CDR3 runs to 17 residues. Here the CDR3 DNA reads TGTGCCAGCAGCCCGTGGGACAGGCCAGCAACTAATGAAAAACTGTTTTTT. Translated, it gives CASSPWDRPATNEKLFF.

This rearrangement joins TRBV4-3 to TRBJ2-3; TRBD2 aligns across 12 bases. The CDR3 extends over 18 amino acids. J gave up 3 bases and V 5 bases, and 12 bases lay outside the gene matches. Germline assignment: CDR1 LGHNA and CDR2 YSLEER. CDR3 sequence reads: CASSSTGLAGGRTDTQYF. In DNA, the CDR3 is TGCGCCAGCAGCTCCACTGGCCTAGCGGGAGGGAGAACAGATACGCAGTATTTT.

The chain links TRBV27 to TRBJ2-7; D is unresolved. This CDR3 is built from 13 residues. The V end lost 7 bases, the J end lost 0 bases, and 10 bases lay between the germline ends. The germline V gene encodes CDR1 MNHEY and CDR2 SMNVEV (reference sequence). CDR3 DNA: TGTGCCAGCACTCCCCCCAGCTCCTACGAGCAGTACTTC. This codes for CASTPPSSYEQYF.

The CDR3 spells CASSRSSGREDSYNEQFF. CDR3 nucleotide sequence: TGCGCCAGCAGCCGATCTAGCGGCCGAGAGGACTCCTACAATGAGCAGTTCTTC. V and J are TRBV4-3 and TRBJ2-1; 7 bases agree with TRBD2. Germline-derived CDR1 and CDR2 are LGHNA and YSLEER. The trim removed 4 bases at V and 0 bases at J, leaving 12 bases unmatched. CDR3 length equals 18 residues.

V gene TRBV30 combines with J gene TRBJ2-5, with 7 bases that match TRBD1. The CDR3 sequence is 15 residues long. Trimming cost V 4 bases and J 5 bases; bases outside gene matches: 13. Germline values: CDR1 GTSNPN, CDR2 SVGIG (reference sequence). The chain's CDR3 is CAWTGTSRQGETQYF. DNA for the CDR3: TGTGCCTGGACAGGAACATCGAGACAGGGCGAGACCCAGTACTTC.

The rearrangement uses TRBV28 and TRBJ1-5, with 7 nucleotides matching TRBD1. The CDR3 sequence is 15 residues long. In germline, CDR1 is MDHEN, CDR2 SYDVKM. J lost 4 bases, V lost 6 bases, and 9 bases had no gene match. CDR3 loop: CASSPPQGPNQPQHF. The CDR3 DNA reads TGTGCCAGCAGCCCGCCACAGGGGCCAAATCAGCCCCAGCATTTT. Drawing the rest from reference TRBV28 and TRBJ1-5, the complete variable domain is DVKVTQSSRYLVKRTGEKVFLECVQDMDHENMFWYRQDPGLGLRLIYFSYDVKMKEKGDIPEGYSVSREKKERFSLILESASTNQTSMYLCASSPPQGPNQPQHFGDGTRLSIL.

This chain uses TRBV7-9 with TRBJ2-1, with 8 bases fitting TRBD2. The trim removed 11 bases at V and 5 bases at J, leaving 8 bases unmatched. This CDR3 is 13 amino acids long. CDR1 is SEHNR, CDR2 FQNEAQ, per germline (reference sequence). DNA of the CDR3: TGTGCCGAAGGACTAGCTATGGACAATGAGCAGTTCTTC. It yields the protein CAEGLAMDNEQFF.

The chain is built from TRBV28 and TRBJ1-2; D is ambiguous. The CDR3 sequence is 14 residues long. The germline V and J ends were trimmed by 5 bases and 2 bases, with 12 bases remaining between them. The germline V gene encodes CDR1 MDHEN and CDR2 SYDVKM. CDR3 sequence reads: CASSVRGANYGYTF. Written as DNA, the CDR3 is TGTGCCAGCAGTGTACGGGGAGCGAACTATGGCTACACCTTC.

This clone was recorded once. This chain joins TRBV12-5 and TRBJ2-3, with a tentative D call TRBD1 (6 bases). The CDR3 runs to 15 residues. V was shortened by 5 bases and J by 4 bases, with 16 bases between the two germline ends. The germline CDR1 and CDR2 sequences are LGHNT and FRNRAP. This CDR3 is CASGPQGHSPDTQYF. CDR3 DNA: TGTGCTAGTGGTCCTCAGGGACATAGCCCAGATACGCAGTATTTT.

The chain carries TRBV27 and TRBJ2-7, with TRBD1 as a possible D gene (6 bases). The germline CDR1 and CDR2 sequences are MNHEY and SMNVEV (reference sequence). CDR3 length: 14 amino acids. The V gene lost 6 bases and the J gene lost 2 bases, with 14 bases spanning the gap. The CDR3 spells CASRYRDTTYEQYF. The CDR3 DNA is TGTGCCAGCAGATACCGGGACACTACCTACGAGCAGTACTTC.

V is TRBV6-5 and J is TRBJ2-1; 15 bases line up with TRBD2. Germline V CDR1 and CDR2: MNHEY, SVGAGI. The CDR3 sequence is 15 residues long. Trimming took 6 bases from V and 7 from J; bases not matched to a gene: 4. CDR3 loop: CASSQGLAGGNEQFF. CDR3 DNA: TGTGCCAGCAGCCAGGGACTAGCGGGAGGTAATGAGCAGTTCTTC.

The chain is built from TRBV11-3 and TRBJ2-7, with 9 bases matching TRBD2. The germline gives CDR1 SGHNT, CDR2 YENEEA. The CDR3 extends over 18 amino acids. V shed 0 bases, J shed 1 base, and the junction held 10 bases outside the gene matches. CDR3 nucleotides: TGTGCCAGCAGCTTAGATCAGGCTAGCGGGGCCAGATCCTACGAGCAGTACTTC. This translates into CASSLDQASGARSYEQYF.

This clone was seen only once. CDR3: CASSLNPGGDRGSTDTQYF. The CDR3 DNA reads TGTGCCAGCAGCTTAAATCCAGGGGGCGATAGGGGCAGCACAGATACGCAGTATTTT. The chain combines TRBV13 with TRBJ2-3; 8 nucleotides line up with TRBD1. Trimming at V came to 2 bases and at J to 0 bases, leaving 13 bases not matched to a gene. Germline V gene lookup returns CDR1 PRHDT and CDR2 FYEKMQ (reference sequence). The CDR3 contains 19 residues.